This entry features one T cell receptor beta chain sequence. Antigen specificity is unknown. The data were taken from a study of T cell responses to AZD1222 COVID-19 vaccine. Study conclusions and caveats: Distributed over spike, vaccine-associated CD4 TCRs predominated at 160-218 and 743-854. When two AZD1222 doses had been given, Spike-specific TCR breadth and depth rose. Most donors were white British and more were female, and clonal diversity was possibly underestimated. Nearly half of spike-specific TCRs reportedly target variant regions that are unmutated in the B.1.351 and B.1.1.7 variants.

Germline V gene sequence: CDR1 MNHEY, CDR2 SMNVEV (reference sequence). This CDR3 spans 16 amino acids. J lost 7 bases, V lost 5 bases, and 9 bases had no gene match. Clones were read by immunoSEQ multiplex PCR, and TCRdb kept only the in-frame ones, dropping some. The sample carries under 60,000 clones, 70% to 90% recorded once. This TCR derives from an adult who received the AZD1222 COVID-19 vaccine. This chain connects TRBV27 to TRBJ2-1; TRBD1 aligns across 12 bases. Source: peripheral blood, taken 28 days after the second AZD1222 dose. DNA for the CDR3: TGTGCCAGCAGTCGCCCGGGACAGGGGGCGGATAATGAGCAGTTCTTC. Translating it yields CASSRPGQGADNEQFF.